Listed here is a single T cell receptor (beta chain). The sample belongs to a study of blood T cell repertoires in COVID-19. V gave up 11 bases and J gave up 10 bases; unmatched junction bases: 15. The germline V gene encodes CDR1 ENHRY and CDR2 SYGVKD. This CDR3 spans 13 amino acids. Authors' processing steps: Estimation of nucleated cell counts was performed using reference gene primer amplification. The repertoire was sequenced with immunoSEQ multiplex PCR; TCRdb's copy has only in-frame clones and lacks some. That table gives V, J and clone size, and the DNA gave D and trimming. Among about 170,000 clones listed, less than 90% were seen once.

The clonotype originates from a woman aged 65 to 85 with COVID-19, enrolled during active disease. Sequencing input: peripheral blood. The chain couples TRBV10-3 to TRBJ1-2; 8 bases fit TRBD1. CDR3 region: CALRQGNREFYTF. DNA for the CDR3: TGTGCCTTACGACAGGGGAATCGGGAGTTCTACACCTTC.